These 30 T cell receptor beta chains originate from one sample sequenced in a study of T cells in localized non-small cell lung cancer. Some clones are missing from TCRdb's copy, which holds only in-frame ones; the method was immunoSEQ multiplex PCR. This sample has some 990 clones, with approximately 25% found just once. The sequencing used normal lung tissue next to the tumor, collected before any cancer treatment. The receptors originated from a man aged 35 to 69 with stage I squamous cell lung carcinoma.

This clone was detected only a few times. CDR3 residues: CASRQGIYNSPLHF. The CDR3 DNA is TGTGCCAGCCGGCAGGGGATATATAATTCACCCCTCCACTTT. This chain uses TRBV6-8 with TRBJ1-6; D is possibly TRBD1 (6 bases). Germline-derived CDR1 and CDR2 are MNHGY and SAAAGT. Trimming left V 8 bases short and J 4 bases short, with 12 bases between. This CDR3 comprises 14 residues.

This clone is labeled as medium-sized. This chain links TRBV11-3 with TRBJ1-4; the match to TRBD1 covers 9 bases. The J segment lost 7 bases and the V segment lost 3 bases, leaving 6 bases of the junction unmatched. Germline V gene sequence: CDR1 SGHNT, CDR2 YENEEA. The CDR3 is 15 amino acids. CDR3 sequence (DNA): TGTGCCAGCAGCTTTTCGGGACAGGGACGTGAAAAACTGTTTTTT. The encoded protein is CASSFSGQGREKLFF.

The table lists this clone with a few counts. The J gene is TRBJ2-1, the V gene TRBV28; D gene ambiguous. The germline V and J ends were trimmed by 2 bases and 4 bases, with 6 bases remaining between them. CDR1 and CDR2 (germline): MDHEN, SYDVKM. There are 13 residues in the CDR3. This CDR3 is CASSLDDYNEQFF. The CDR3 bases are TGTGCCAGCAGTTTAGACGATTACAATGAGCAGTTCTTC.

The V and J genes are TRBV28 and TRBJ1-2, with a possible D match to TRBD1 (5 bases). V shed 3 bases and J shed 4 bases, with 9 bases lying between them. CDR1 is MDHEN and CDR2 is SYDVKM in the germline V gene. This CDR3 is 13 amino acids long. Here the CDR3 DNA reads TGTGCCAGCAGTTTCTCGGGGGGCTATGGCTACACCTTC. It specifies CASSFSGGYGYTF.

The rearrangement links TRBV5-1 to TRBJ1-1; D is uncertain. The CDR3 covers 15 residues. Trimming shortened V by 6 bases and J by 1 base, and 16 bases separated the two germline ends. Germline CDR1 SGHRS, CDR2 YFSETQ. CDR3 coding DNA: TGCGCCAGCACCCGACGGCACCATGGGAACACTGAAGCTTTCTTT. This sequence encodes CASTRRHHGNTEAFF.

This clone rates as large. The chain employs TRBV11-3 and TRBJ2-7, with 10 bases fitting TRBD1. V gave up 3 bases and J gave up 2 bases; unmatched junction bases: 4. The germline V gene has CDR1 SGHNT and CDR2 YENEEA. The CDR3 consists of 15 residues. CDR3 nucleotides: TGTGCCAGCAGCTTGCGAGGACAGGGGGCCTACGAGCAGTACTTC. Translated: CASSLRGQGAYEQYF.

This clone was seen a handful of times. The chain employs TRBV28 and TRBJ1-5, with TRBD1 as a possible D gene (5 bases). V lost 4 bases and J 2 bases, leaving 9 bases between the germline ends. This CDR3 is built from 14 residues. Germline values: CDR1 MDHEN, CDR2 SYDVKM. This CDR3 is CASSSGGGNQPQHF. As DNA, the CDR3 is TGTGCCAGCAGTTCGGGGGGGGGCAATCAGCCCCAGCATTTT.

This sequence joins TRBV6-8 and TRBJ1-1, with TRBD1 as a possible D gene (5 bases). CDR3 length: 16 amino acids. The germline V gene has CDR1 MNHGY and CDR2 SAAAGT. V was clipped by 5 bases and J by 4 bases, with 20 bases between them. This CDR3 is CASSPFPLPGFTEAFF. Here the CDR3 DNA reads TGTGCCAGCAGTCCCTTCCCATTGCCAGGGTTCACTGAAGCTTTCTTT.

This chain uses TRBV19 with TRBJ2-1; D is undetermined. Trimming took off 4 bases at V and 8 bases at J, with 6 bases between the two ends. The germline gives CDR1 LNHDA, CDR2 SQIVND (reference sequence). The CDR3 runs 11 residues. CDR3 in amino acids: CASSTLYEQFF. CDR3 nucleotides: TGTGCCAGTAGTACCCTATATGAGCAGTTCTTC.

The gene calls are TRBV11-1 and TRBJ1-4; the D gene is possibly TRBD1 (5 bases). The CDR3 sequence is 15 residues long. Germline V gene sequence: CDR1 SGHAT, CDR2 FQDESV (reference sequence). Trimming removed 3 bases from V and 7 bases from J, with 15 bases in between. DNA for the CDR3: TGTGCCAGCAGCTTCCGTCTCGGCGGGGCTGAAAAACTGTTTTTT. This encodes CASSFRLGGAEKLFF.

This chain links TRBV28 with TRBJ1-6; D call uncertain. There are 13 residues in the CDR3. Trimming cost V 11 bases and J 0 bases, with 8 bases left between them. Per germline, CDR1 MDHEN and CDR2 SYDVKM. CDR3 DNA: TGTGCCGGCGGGAGCTCCTATAATTCACCCCTCCACTTT. Translation gives CAGGSSYNSPLHF.

The genes are TRBV19 and TRBJ2-2, with 9 bases that match TRBD1. The CDR3 totals 14 residues. The germline gives CDR1 LNHDA, CDR2 SQIVND (reference sequence). J lost 3 bases, V lost 6 bases, and 2 bases had no gene match. CDR3 coding DNA: TGTGCCAGTAGATGGACAGGGGACACCGGGGAGCTGTTTTTT. This sequence encodes CASRWTGDTGELFF.

The genes are TRBV11-3 and TRBJ2-7, with D possibly being TRBD1 (6 bases). V was shortened by 3 bases and J by 6 bases, with 15 bases between the two germline ends. The CDR3 totals 14 residues. The germline gives CDR1 SGHNT, CDR2 YENEEA. The CDR3, as DNA: TGTGCCAGCAGCTTTCTACAGGGATTAAGCGAGCAGTACTTC. Translating it yields CASSFLQGLSEQYF.

This clone was counted only a few times. This rearrangement joins TRBV1 to TRBJ2-7; the listed D gene, TRBD1, was not tested against the DNA. TRBV1 is given as a pseudogene. The CDR3 contains 15 residues. The CDR3 DNA reads TGCGCCAGCCGTCCGACATTGTTGAGCTCCTACGAGCAGTACTTC. It encodes CASRPTLLSSYEQYF.

This clone came up a few times. The chain combines TRBV30 with TRBJ1-6; 7 nucleotides match TRBD1. Germline CDR1 GTSNPN, CDR2 SVGIG (reference sequence). J gave up 17 bases and V 2 bases, and 12 bases lay outside the gene matches. The CDR3 loop spans 13 amino acids. This CDR3 reads CAWSPGTVLGIHF. The CDR3 nucleotides read TGTGCCTGGAGTCCCGGGACAGTGCTTGGGATCCACTTT.

J is TRBJ1-1 and V is TRBV30; 8 bases align to TRBD1. The junction had 5 bases not matched to a gene; V was cut back by 7 bases and J by 4 bases. CDR1 and CDR2 (germline): GTSNPN, SVGIG (reference sequence). The CDR3 is 12 residues long. The CDR3 loop is CAFGQGFTEAFF. The CDR3 DNA reads as TGTGCCTTCGGACAGGGATTCACTGAAGCTTTCTTT.

Only a few counts were recorded for this clone. The V gene is TRBV18, the J gene TRBJ1-3; D is uncertain. The CDR3 is 13 amino acids. Germline CDR1 KGHSH, CDR2 LQKENI. V was shortened by 3 bases and J by 7 bases, with 10 bases between the two germline ends. CDR3 sequence reads: CASSPYSDNTIYF. As DNA, the CDR3 is TGTGCCAGCTCACCCTACTCGGATAACACCATATATTTT.

The genes are TRBV28 and TRBJ1-2, with D tentatively TRBD1 (6 bases). The CDR3 totals 17 residues. The germline gives CDR1 MDHEN, CDR2 SYDVKM. With 6 bases removed from V and 2 bases from J, the gap between germline ends came to 22 bases. The CDR3 protein is CASRFAQGLSINYGYTF. The DNA for the CDR3 is TGTGCCAGCAGGTTCGCACAGGGTTTATCCATAAACTATGGCTACACCTTC.

V usage is TRBV11-3 and J usage is TRBJ2-1, with D unclear. Germline V gene data show CDR1 as SGHNT and CDR2 as YENEEA. This CDR3 spans 14 amino acids. V gave up 4 bases and J gave up 5 bases, with 12 bases separating them. This CDR3 reads CASSSGPPNNEQFF. The CDR3 DNA follows: TGTGCCAGCAGCTCCGGACCACCCAACAATGAGCAGTTCTTC.

This clone was seen a few times. This rearrangement joins TRBV28 to TRBJ2-2, with D possibly matching TRBD2 (6 bases). Trimming took 5 bases from V and 0 from J, leaving 10 bases between them. CDR3 length: 15 residues. The germline gives CDR1 MDHEN, CDR2 SYDVKM. Here the CDR3 DNA reads TGTGCCAGCAGTCAGGGCGGGGCGAACACCGGGGAGCTGTTTTTT. Residues: CASSQGGANTGELFF.

CDR3 sequence: CASSPRQASYEQYF. The DNA for the CDR3 is TGTGCCAGCAGTCCCCGACAGGCGTCCTACGAGCAGTACTTC. The chain combines TRBV28 with TRBJ2-7; the D gene is possibly TRBD1 (6 bases). Trimming cost V 5 bases and J 1 base, with 12 bases left between them. Germline values: CDR1 MDHEN, CDR2 SYDVKM. The CDR3 is 14 residues long.

The chain has TRBV29-1 and TRBJ2-1; no clear D. The CDR3 sequence is 13 residues long. CDR1 SQVTM and CDR2 ANQGSEA come from the germline V gene. CDR3 in amino acids: CSATESPYNEQFF. For the CDR3, the DNA is TGCAGTGCTACAGAGTCCCCTTACAATGAGCAGTTCTTC.

The chain links TRBV6-8 to TRBJ2-1, with no clear D. V dropped 4 bases and J dropped 1 base, with 11 bases sitting between them. From germline, CDR1 is MNHGY and CDR2 SAAAGT. This CDR3 spans 15 amino acids. The CDR3 DNA sequence: TGTGCCAGCAGTTTATTGGGAAATTCCTACAATGAGCAGTTCTTC. It translates to CASSLLGNSYNEQFF.

The genes are TRBV19 and TRBJ1-2, with a weak D call TRBD1 (6 bases). Germline CDR1 and CDR2: LNHDA and SQIVND (reference sequence). The CDR3 extends over 16 amino acids. V lost 4 bases and J lost 2, with 17 bases in between. The CDR3 is CASSTLPGQANYGYTF. CDR3 sequence (DNA): TGTGCCAGTAGTACCCTCCCGGGACAAGCGAACTATGGCTACACCTTC.

This clone appeared a few times. This chain uses TRBV29-1 with TRBJ1-1; D not resolved. Germline V lookup: CDR1 SQVTM, CDR2 ANQGSEA. The CDR3 is 13 amino acids. V lost 6 bases and J lost 2, with 13 bases in between. As DNA, the CDR3 is TGCAGCGTAATATACTATGCCAACACTGAAGCTTTCTTT. Translated: CSVIYYANTEAFF.

This clone was observed a handful of times. The gene calls are TRBV6-8 and TRBJ2-2; D remains ambiguous. Germline lookup yields CDR1 MNHGY and CDR2 SAAAGT. V was cut by 7 bases and J by 7 bases, with 16 bases left in between. This CDR3 contains 14 residues. CDR3 loop: CASNYRAKYGELFF. CDR3 sequence (DNA): TGTGCCAGCAACTACCGGGCCAAATACGGGGAGCTGTTTTTT.

This rearrangement joins TRBV19 to TRBJ1-6; D uncertain. V was shortened by 10 bases and J by 2 bases, with 12 bases between the two germline ends. CDR3 length: 14 amino acids. Germline CDR1 LNHDA, CDR2 SQIVND (reference sequence). CDR3 DNA: TGTGCCACCTGCCCGGCAACCTATAATTCACCCCTCCACTTT. This translates into CATCPATYNSPLHF. The full variable domain, in which reference TRBV19 and TRBJ1-6 provide the parts outside the CDR3, is DGGITQSPKYLFRKEGQNVTLSCEQNLNHDAMYWYRQDPGQGLRLIYYSQIVNDFQKGDIAEGYSVSREKKESFPLTVTSAQKNPTAFYLCATCPATYNSPLHFGNGTRLTVT.

This chain connects TRBV5-1 to TRBJ1-1; no clear D. This CDR3 has 14 residues. Germline V CDR1 and CDR2: SGHRS, YFSETQ. V shed 3 bases and J shed 1 base, with 10 bases lying between them. This CDR3 is CASSYTAQNTEAFF. The CDR3, as DNA: TGCGCCAGCAGCTATACAGCCCAGAACACTGAAGCTTTCTTT.

This chain joins TRBV14 and TRBJ1-3; TRBD1 is a possible D gene (5 bases). The CDR3 length is 16 residues. Trimming shortened V by 1 base and J by 3 bases, and 13 bases separated the two germline ends. Germline CDR1 is SGHDN and CDR2 is FVKESK. The CDR3 DNA sequence: TGTGCCAGCAGCCAAGGGAGGGGCGCCGGTGGAAACACCATATATTTT. Protein product: CASSQGRGAGGNTIYF. The whole variable domain, filled in from reference TRBV14 and TRBJ1-3, reads EAGVTQFPSHSVIEKGQTVTLRCDPISGHDNLYWYRRVMGKEIKFLLHFVKESKQDESGMPNNRFLAERTGGTYSTLKVQPAELEDSGVYFCASSQGRGAGGNTIYFGEGSWLTVV.

In this sample, this clone turned up a few times. This chain links TRBV6-8 with TRBJ2-7; TRBD1 might be the D (6 bases). From germline, CDR1 is MNHGY and CDR2 SAAAGT. This CDR3 is built from 14 residues. V was trimmed by 4 bases and J by 5 bases, leaving 15 bases between them. CDR3 in DNA: TGTGCCAGCAGTTTGGCGCCTGAGGGGGACGAGCAGTACTTC. Protein: CASSLAPEGDEQYF.